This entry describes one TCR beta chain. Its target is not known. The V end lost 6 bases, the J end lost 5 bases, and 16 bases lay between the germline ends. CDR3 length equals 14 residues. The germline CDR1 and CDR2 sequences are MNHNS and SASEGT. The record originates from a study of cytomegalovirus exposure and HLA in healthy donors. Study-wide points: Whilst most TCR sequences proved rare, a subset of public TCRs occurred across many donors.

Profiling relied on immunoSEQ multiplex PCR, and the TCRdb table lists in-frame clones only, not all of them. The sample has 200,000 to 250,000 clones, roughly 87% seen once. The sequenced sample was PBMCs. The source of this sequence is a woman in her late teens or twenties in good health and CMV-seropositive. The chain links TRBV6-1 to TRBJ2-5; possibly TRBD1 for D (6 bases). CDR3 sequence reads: CASRTGGLRETQYF. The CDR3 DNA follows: TGTGCCAGCAGGACAGGTGGGCTGCGGGAGACCCAGTACTTC.